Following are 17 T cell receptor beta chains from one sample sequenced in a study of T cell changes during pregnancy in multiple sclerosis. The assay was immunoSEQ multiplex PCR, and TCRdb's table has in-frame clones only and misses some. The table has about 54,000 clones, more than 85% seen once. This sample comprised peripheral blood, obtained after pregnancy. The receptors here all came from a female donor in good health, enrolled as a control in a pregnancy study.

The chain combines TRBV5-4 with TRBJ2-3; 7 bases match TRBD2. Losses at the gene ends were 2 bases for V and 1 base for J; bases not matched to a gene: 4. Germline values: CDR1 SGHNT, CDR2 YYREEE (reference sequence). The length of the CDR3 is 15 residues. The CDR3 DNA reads TGTGCCAGCAGCTTAAGGCTAGCGGGCACAGATACGCAGTATTTT. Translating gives CASSLRLAGTDTQYF.

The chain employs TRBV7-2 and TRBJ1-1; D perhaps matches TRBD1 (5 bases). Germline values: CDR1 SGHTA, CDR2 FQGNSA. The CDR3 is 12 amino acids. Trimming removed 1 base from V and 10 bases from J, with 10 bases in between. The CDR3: CASSLVHQGAFF. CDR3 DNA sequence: TGTGCCAGCAGCTTAGTGCACCAGGGAGCTTTCTTT.

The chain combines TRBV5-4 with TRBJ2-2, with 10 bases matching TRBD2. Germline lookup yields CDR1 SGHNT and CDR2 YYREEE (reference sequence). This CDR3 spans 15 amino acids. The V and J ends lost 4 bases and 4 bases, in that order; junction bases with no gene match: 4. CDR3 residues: CASSSGGVTTGELFF. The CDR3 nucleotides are TGTGCCAGCAGCAGCGGGGGGGTTACCACCGGGGAGCTGTTTTTT.

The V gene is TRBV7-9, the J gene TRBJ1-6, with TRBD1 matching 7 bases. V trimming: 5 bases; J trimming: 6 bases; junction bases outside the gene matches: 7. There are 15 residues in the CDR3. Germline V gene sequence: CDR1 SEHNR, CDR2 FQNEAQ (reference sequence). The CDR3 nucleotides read TGTGCCAGCAGCACAAACAGGGGTAGTAATTCACCCCTCCACTTT. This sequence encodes CASSTNRGSNSPLHF.

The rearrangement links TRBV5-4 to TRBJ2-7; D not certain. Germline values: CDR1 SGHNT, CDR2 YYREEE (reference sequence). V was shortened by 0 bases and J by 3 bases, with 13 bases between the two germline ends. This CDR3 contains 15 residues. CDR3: CASSLEASGVYEQYF. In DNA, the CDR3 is TGTGCCAGCAGCTTGGAAGCCTCCGGAGTCTACGAGCAGTACTTC.

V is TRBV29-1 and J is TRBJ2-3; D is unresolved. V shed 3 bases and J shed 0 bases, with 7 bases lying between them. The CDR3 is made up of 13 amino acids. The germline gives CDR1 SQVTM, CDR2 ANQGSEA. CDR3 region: CSVDYSSTDTQYF. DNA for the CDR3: TGCAGCGTTGACTACAGTAGCACAGATACGCAGTATTTT.

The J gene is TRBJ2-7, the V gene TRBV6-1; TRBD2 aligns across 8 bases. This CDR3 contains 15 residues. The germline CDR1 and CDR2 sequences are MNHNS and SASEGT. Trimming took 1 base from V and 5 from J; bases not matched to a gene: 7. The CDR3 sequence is CASSEGGTGGHEQYF. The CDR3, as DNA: TGTGCCAGCAGTGAAGGGGGTACGGGGGGGCACGAGCAGTACTTC.

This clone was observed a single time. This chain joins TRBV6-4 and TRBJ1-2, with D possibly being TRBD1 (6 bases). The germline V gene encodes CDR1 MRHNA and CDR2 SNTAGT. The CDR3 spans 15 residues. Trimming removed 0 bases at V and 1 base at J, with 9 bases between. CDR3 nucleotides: TGTGCCAGCAGTGACTCTGGACAGAATAACTATGGCTACACCTTC. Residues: CASSDSGQNNYGYTF.

The DNA for the CDR3 is TGCAGCGTTGACCCGGACAGGTCCTCCGGCTACACCTTC. Protein sequence: CSVDPDRSSGYTF. The chain combines TRBV29-1 with TRBJ1-2; TRBD1 aligns across 7 bases. This CDR3 spans 13 amino acids. The V gene's germline CDR1 is SQVTM and CDR2 ANQGSEA. The V and J ends lost 3 bases and 8 bases, in that order; junction bases with no gene match: 9.

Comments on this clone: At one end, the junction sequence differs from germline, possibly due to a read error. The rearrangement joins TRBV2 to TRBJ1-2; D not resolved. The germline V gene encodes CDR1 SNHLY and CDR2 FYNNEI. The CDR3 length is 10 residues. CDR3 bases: TGTGCCAGCAGTGAAGGTCCTCTCGCCTTC. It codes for CASSEGPLAF.

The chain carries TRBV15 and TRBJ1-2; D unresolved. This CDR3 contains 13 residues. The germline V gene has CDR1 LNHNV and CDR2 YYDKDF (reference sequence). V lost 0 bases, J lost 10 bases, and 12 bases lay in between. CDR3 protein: CATSREGATDYTF. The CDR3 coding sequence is TGTGCCACCAGCAGAGAGGGAGCCACAGACTACACCTTC.

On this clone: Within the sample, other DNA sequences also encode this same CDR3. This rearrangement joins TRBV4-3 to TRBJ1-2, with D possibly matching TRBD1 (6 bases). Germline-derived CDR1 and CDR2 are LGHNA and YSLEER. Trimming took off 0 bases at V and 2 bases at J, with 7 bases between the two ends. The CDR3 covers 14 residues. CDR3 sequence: CASSQDGGNYGYTF. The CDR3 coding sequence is TGCGCCAGCAGCCAAGATGGGGGCAACTATGGCTACACCTTC.

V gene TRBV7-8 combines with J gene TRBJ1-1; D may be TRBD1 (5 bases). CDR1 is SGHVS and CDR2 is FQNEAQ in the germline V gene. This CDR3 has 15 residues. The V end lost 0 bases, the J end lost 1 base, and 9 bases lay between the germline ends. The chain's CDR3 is CASSLAAQGNTEAFF. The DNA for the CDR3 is TGTGCCAGCAGCTTAGCGGCGCAGGGGAACACTGAAGCTTTCTTT.

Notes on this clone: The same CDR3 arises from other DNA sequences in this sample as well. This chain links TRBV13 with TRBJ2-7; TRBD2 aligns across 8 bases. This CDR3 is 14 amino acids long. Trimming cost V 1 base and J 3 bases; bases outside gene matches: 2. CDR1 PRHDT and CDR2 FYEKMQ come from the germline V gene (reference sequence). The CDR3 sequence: CASSLEAGGYEQYF. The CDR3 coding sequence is TGTGCCAGCAGCTTAGAGGCGGGGGGCTACGAGCAGTACTTC.

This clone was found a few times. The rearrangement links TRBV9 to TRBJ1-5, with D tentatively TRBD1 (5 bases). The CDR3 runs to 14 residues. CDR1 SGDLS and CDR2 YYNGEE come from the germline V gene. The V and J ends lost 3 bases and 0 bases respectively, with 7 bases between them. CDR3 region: CASSETASNQPQHF. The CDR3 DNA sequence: TGTGCCAGCAGCGAGACAGCTAGCAATCAGCCCCAGCATTTT.

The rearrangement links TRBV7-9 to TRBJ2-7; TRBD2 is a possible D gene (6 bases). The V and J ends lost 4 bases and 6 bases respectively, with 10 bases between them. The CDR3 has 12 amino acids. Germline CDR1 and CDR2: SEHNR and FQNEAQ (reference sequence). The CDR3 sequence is CASSWGLGEQYF. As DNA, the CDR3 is TGTGCCAGCAGCTGGGGACTGGGCGAGCAGTACTTC.

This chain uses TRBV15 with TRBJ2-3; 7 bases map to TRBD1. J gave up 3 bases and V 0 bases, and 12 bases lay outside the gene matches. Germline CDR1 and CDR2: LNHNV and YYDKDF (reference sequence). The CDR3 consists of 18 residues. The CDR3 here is CATSRDVRRQGQTDTQYF. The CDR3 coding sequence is TGTGCCACCAGCAGAGATGTGCGCCGACAGGGACAAACAGATACGCAGTATTTT. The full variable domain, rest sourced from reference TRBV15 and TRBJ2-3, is DAMVIQNPRYQVTQFGKPVTLSCSQTLNHNVMYWYQQKSSQAPKLLFHYYDKDFNNEADTPDNFQSRRPNTSFCFLDIRSPGLGDTAMYLCATSRDVRRQGQTDTQYFGPGTRLTVL.